The 23 T cell receptor beta chains reported below all come from one sample, sequenced in a study of CD8+CD57+ T cells in acquired aplastic anemia. TCR beta VDJ combinations and CDR3 sequences were profiled from genomic DNA. TCRdb passed the reads through MiXCR, listing each CDR3 protein once. The profile shows some 150,000 distinct CDR3 sequences, around two fifths of them singletons. Sequenced material: sorted CD4+, CD8+, or CD8+CD57+ T cells (not recorded which) from PBMCs. These receptors all come from a human donor in good health, serving as a control.

This clonotype was observed a handful of times. The V and J genes are TRBV30 and TRBJ2-5; no reliable D call. From germline, CDR1 is GTSNPN and CDR2 SVGIG (reference sequence). Trimming shortened V by 0 bases and J by 0 bases, and 5 bases separated the two germline ends. This CDR3 is built from 13 residues. The CDR3 coding sequence is TGTGCCTGGAGTGTACAGTACCAAGAGACCCAGTACTTC. Protein sequence: CAWSVQYQETQYF. Complete variable domain (other parts from reference TRBV30 and TRBJ2-5): SQTIHQWPATLVQPVGSPLSLECTVEGTSNPNLYWYRQAAGRGLQLLFYSVGIGQISSEVPQNLSASRPQDRQFILSSKKLLLSDSGFYLCAWSVQYQETQYFGPGTRLLVL.

This clonotype was counted ten times or more. V and J are TRBV7-9 and TRBJ2-3; 9 nucleotides line up with TRBD2. V dropped 5 bases and J dropped 3; count of bases not matched to a gene: 6. The CDR3 contains 15 residues. The germline V gene encodes CDR1 SEHNR and CDR2 FQNEAQ (reference sequence). The CDR3 protein is CASSPWTSDTDTQYF. The CDR3 DNA is TGTGCCAGCAGCCCGTGGACTAGCGATACAGATACGCAGTATTTT.

The chain employs TRBV27 and TRBJ1-3, with 7 positions matching TRBD1. V was clipped by 4 bases and J by 0 bases; unmatched bases: 3. Germline lookup yields CDR1 MNHEY and CDR2 SMNVEV (reference sequence). CDR3 length equals 15 residues. CDR3 in DNA: TGTGCCAGCAGTTGGGACAGCCGCTCTGGAAACACCATATATTTT. This codes for CASSWDSRSGNTIYF.

The chain uses TRBV27 and TRBJ1-3; possibly TRBD1 for D (5 bases). Trimming removed 9 bases from V and 6 bases from J, with 21 bases in between. Germline V gene lookup returns CDR1 MNHEY and CDR2 SMNVEV (reference sequence). The CDR3 contains 15 residues. CDR3 in DNA: TGTGCCAGAGTTTCTCGGGGCGTCTGGGCAAACACCATATATTTT. Encoded protein: CARVSRGVWANTIYF.

This chain links TRBV4-1 with TRBJ1-5, with D unclear. The ends were cut back, 3 bases at V and 0 bases at J, with 9 bases in the middle. This CDR3 region has 15 residues. Germline V CDR1 and CDR2: MGHRA, YSYEKL. DNA for the CDR3: TGCGCCAGCAGCCAGAGTAGGAATAGCAATCAGCCCCAGCATTTT. Amino acid sequence: CASSQSRNSNQPQHF.

Turning to this clonotype: This may be a read error, as it is one base from a much larger clone. The CDR3 is CAGSFNRDPEQYF. The CDR3 DNA sequence: TGTGCCGGCAGCTTTAACAGGGACCCCGAGCAGTACTTC. The rearrangement uses TRBV7-9 and TRBJ2-7; a weak D match, TRBD1 (6 bases). Germline lookup yields CDR1 SEHNR and CDR2 FQNEAQ (reference sequence). The CDR3 totals 13 residues.

V and J are TRBV20-1 and TRBJ2-3, with 7 bases fitting TRBD2. The V and J ends lost 0 bases and 5 bases, in that order; junction bases with no gene match: 11. CDR1 and CDR2 (germline): DFQATT, SNEGSKA (reference sequence). The CDR3 has 16 residues. The CDR3 DNA is TGCAGTGCTAGAGACTCCGGGGTAGCGGGCGGAGATACGCAGTATTTT. Its translation: CSARDSGVAGGDTQYF.

This clonotype showed up many times. This chain joins TRBV4-2 and TRBJ2-5; D uncertain. CDR1 and CDR2 from the germline V gene are LGHNA and YNFKEQ. The CDR3 is made up of 12 amino acids. Deletions cut 3 bases from V and 7 bases from J, with 9 bases between. CDR3 loop: CASSQAMGTQYF. The CDR3 region has the DNA TGTGCCAGCAGCCAGGCCATGGGGACCCAGTACTTC.

This clonotype was seen ten or more times. The J gene is TRBJ1-2, the V gene TRBV6-1; D is unclear. Germline loops: CDR1 MNHNS, CDR2 SASEGT. This CDR3 has 14 amino acids. Trimming cost V 6 bases and J 9 bases, with 20 bases left between them. CDR3: CASRPVGQDLSYTF. The CDR3 nucleotides read TGTGCCAGCAGGCCGGTCGGGCAGGACCTCAGCTACACCTTC.

This clonotype was observed a few times. This rearrangement joins TRBV5-4 to TRBJ1-2, with D perhaps TRBD1 (6 bases). This CDR3 has 17 amino acids. Germline CDR1 is SGHNT and CDR2 is YYREEE (reference sequence). Trimming removed 0 bases at V and 4 bases at J, with 19 bases between. The CDR3 region is CASSLEAGGGPRYGYTF. CDR3 DNA: TGTGCCAGCAGCTTGGAAGCTGGAGGGGGGCCCCGCTATGGCTACACCTTC.

This clonotype was seen many times. This chain links TRBV6-1 with TRBJ2-1; D remains unclear. Germline assignment: CDR1 MNHNS and CDR2 SASEGT. Trimming left V 7 bases short and J 6 bases short, with 16 bases between. CDR3 length: 14 amino acids. CDR3 residues: CASIISGTRNEQFF. Here the CDR3 DNA reads TGTGCCAGCATTATATCGGGTACCCGCAATGAGCAGTTCTTC.

The V and J genes are TRBV10-3 and TRBJ1-2; TRBD1 might be the D (5 bases). Germline CDR1 and CDR2: ENHRY and SYGVKD. V lost 3 bases, J lost 8 bases, and 7 bases lay in between. This CDR3 comprises 11 residues. CDR3 residues: CAISDGGGYTF. Written as DNA, the CDR3 is TGTGCCATCAGTGATGGGGGGGGCTACACCTTC.

Remarks on this clonotype: This may arise from a read error, as a much more abundant clone is one base away. The V call is TRBV4-2, the J call TRBJ1-2; the D is unclear. V dropped 4 bases and J dropped 4 bases, with 16 bases sitting between them. The CDR3 consists of 15 residues. From germline, CDR1 is LGHNA and CDR2 YNFKEQ. The CDR3 here is CASSPPKQEGYGYTF. In nucleotides, the CDR3 is TGTGCCAGCAGCCCCCCCAAGCAGGAAGGCTATGGCTACACCTTC.

Worth noting for this clonotype: A much larger clone lies a single base off, so this may be a read error. The chain is built from TRBV11-3 and TRBJ2-1; a possible D gene is TRBD1 (5 bases). This CDR3 spans 15 amino acids. Germline CDR1 and CDR2: SGHNT and YENEEA. V gave up 5 bases and J gave up 0 bases, with 11 bases separating them. CDR3 loop: CASSGRVRSYNEQFF. The CDR3, as DNA: TGTGCCAGCAGCGGCAGGGTCCGCTCCTACAATGAGCAGTTCTTC.

The V and J genes are TRBV3-1 and TRBJ2-1; D ambiguous. This CDR3 has 12 residues. V was shortened by 3 bases and J by 6 bases, with 6 bases between the two germline ends. The germline CDR1 and CDR2 sequences are LGHDT and YNNKEL (reference sequence). CDR3 region: CASSQLRNEQFF. CDR3 coding DNA: TGTGCCAGCAGCCAGTTGCGCAATGAGCAGTTCTTC.

This sequence joins TRBV9 and TRBJ2-7; D remains unclear. This CDR3 is built from 15 residues. Trimming took off 0 bases at V and 2 bases at J, with 12 bases between the two ends. Germline loops: CDR1 SGDLS, CDR2 YYNGEE. CDR3: CASSVGGEMAYEQYF. The CDR3 DNA sequence: TGTGCCAGCAGCGTAGGTGGGGAAATGGCCTACGAGCAGTACTTC. The full variable domain, rest sourced from reference TRBV9 and TRBJ2-7, is DSGVTQTPKHLITATGQRVTLRCSPRSGDLSVYWYQQSLDQGLQFLIQYYNGEERAKGNILERFSAQQFPDLHSELNLSSLELGDSALYFCASSVGGEMAYEQYFGPGTRLTVT.

There are many counts of this clonotype. The V and J genes are TRBV5-1 and TRBJ2-1, with D unclear. Germline loops: CDR1 SGHRS, CDR2 YFSETQ. The CDR3 runs to 16 residues. V was pared by 0 bases and J by 0 bases, with 10 bases between. CDR3 DNA sequence: TGCGCCAGCAGCTTGGAAGCCCACAGCTCCTACAATGAGCAGTTCTTC. Its protein is CASSLEAHSSYNEQFF.

There are many counts of this clonotype. This chain joins TRBV19 and TRBJ2-2, with 7 bases lining up with TRBD2. The CDR3 is 13 residues long. From germline, CDR1 is LNHDA and CDR2 SQIVND (reference sequence). V was clipped by 6 bases and J by 5 bases; unmatched bases: 3. The CDR3 sequence: CASRVGGTGELFF. The CDR3 nucleotides read TGTGCCAGTAGAGTGGGGGGGACCGGGGAGCTGTTTTTT.

This clonotype occurred a few times. The chain combines TRBV2 with TRBJ1-1; 7 nucleotides match TRBD1. V lost 10 bases, J lost 6 bases, and 11 bases stayed unmatched. CDR1 is SNHLY and CDR2 is FYNNEI in the germline V gene. The CDR3 has 13 amino acids. The CDR3 nucleotides are TGTGCCAACATACGATTCACAGGGGCTGAAGCTTTCTTT. It codes for CANIRFTGAEAFF.

This clonotype has a count of ten or more. V is TRBV18 and J is TRBJ2-7; TRBD1 is a possible D gene (6 bases). The CDR3 has 13 residues. Germline CDR1 KGHSH, CDR2 LQKENI. The V end was cut by 3 bases, the J end by 6 bases, with 12 bases between. The CDR3 region has the DNA TGTGCCAGCTCACCTAGGGAAGGGGGCGAGCAGTACTTC. Its protein product is CASSPREGGEQYF.

This clonotype has ten or more counts. The rearrangement links TRBV7-8 to TRBJ2-3, with TRBD1 matching over 7 bases. Trimming took 11 bases from V and 3 from J; bases not matched to a gene: 20. The CDR3 extends over 17 amino acids. CDR1 is SGHVS, CDR2 FQNEAQ, per germline. CDR3: CAGRRTRGLKGTDTQYF. The CDR3 DNA follows: TGTGCCGGGCGACGGACGAGGGGGCTAAAGGGGACAGATACGCAGTATTTT.

This clonotype occurred many times. The J gene is TRBJ2-3, the V gene TRBV5-1; D not resolved. Deletions cut 0 bases from V and 4 bases from J, with 12 bases between. The CDR3 runs to 15 residues. The V gene's germline CDR1 is SGHRS and CDR2 YFSETQ. CDR3 DNA: TGCGCCAGCAGCTTGGAGGGCACCCTCCCAGATACGCAGTATTTT. Translating it yields CASSLEGTLPDTQYF.

The chain links TRBV30 to TRBJ1-4; perhaps TRBD1 as D (5 bases). The CDR3 extends over 14 amino acids. CDR1 and CDR2 (germline): GTSNPN, SVGIG (reference sequence). V lost 6 bases to trimming and J lost 4 bases, with 15 bases between them. The CDR3: CACPGPRGNEKLFF. DNA of the CDR3: TGTGCCTGCCCGGGACCTCGGGGTAATGAAAAACTGTTTTTT.